These 18 T cell receptor beta chains share one sample of origin, sequenced in a study of blood T cells in healthy people across ages. For the second PCR, which ran for about 7 to 11 cycles, a sample-barcoded 5' primer and a J-beta primer mix were used. TCRdb independently ran MiXCR on the 5' RACE reads; one entry per CDR3 protein. This repertoire shows about 640,000 distinct CDR3 sequences, around 41% found once; its top ten account for about 30%. Sequenced material: blood. Every receptor here comes from a man aged 80 or over in good health.

The chain links TRBV20-1 to TRBJ1-5; 7 bases are a match to TRBD1. Germline CDR1 and CDR2: DFQATT and SNEGSKA (reference sequence). The CDR3 is 13 amino acids. Trimming at V came to 3 bases and at J to 4 bases, leaving 3 bases not matched to a gene. The CDR3 here is CSARGDRNQPQHF. The CDR3 nucleotides read TGCAGTGCTAGGGGGGACAGAAATCAGCCCCAGCATTTT.

The chain joins TRBV2 to TRBJ2-7; 8 bases align to TRBD1. Germline CDR1 SNHLY, CDR2 FYNNEI. This CDR3 region has 14 residues. J lost 7 bases, V lost 6 bases, and 11 bases had no gene match. The CDR3 loop is CASRDRVTYNEQYF. The CDR3 DNA is TGTGCCAGCAGGGACAGGGTTACCTACAATGAGCAGTACTTC.

In its sample, this clonotype was seen once. The rearrangement uses TRBV28 and TRBJ2-5, with TRBD1 matching 7 bases. The assigned J gene may be wrong: the sequence end matches TRBJ2-7 better. This CDR3 contains 13 residues. Germline assignment: CDR1 MDHEN and CDR2 SYDVKM. The chain's CDR3 is CASRRRDRDEQYF. CDR3 DNA sequence: TGTGCCAGCAGAAGACGCGACAGGGACGAGCAGTACTTC.

This sequence joins TRBV11-2 and TRBJ2-5; no clear D. V lost 0 bases, J lost 2 bases, and 7 bases lay in between. Germline V gene sequence: CDR1 SGHAT, CDR2 FQNNGV. The CDR3 consists of 14 residues. The CDR3 bases are TGTGCCAGCAGCTTAGAACAGATACAAGAGACCCAGTACTTC. Its translation: CASSLEQIQETQYF.

This clonotype was detected many times. Possible read error: a much larger clone is one base away. This chain uses TRBV20-1 with TRBJ2-5, with D perhaps given as TRBD1 or TRBD2 (6 bases each). The V end lost 1 base, the J end lost 11 bases, and 23 bases lay between the germline ends. CDR1 is DFQATT, CDR2 SNEGSKA, per germline (reference sequence). The CDR3 contains 15 residues. The CDR3 region has the DNA TGCAGTGCTAGAGGAAGGGGGGCTCTCAGTAATGAGCAGTACTTC. Encoded protein: CSARGRGALSNEQYF.

This clonotype was seen only once. The gene calls are TRBV10-3 and TRBJ1-1; D remains unclear. The CDR3 contains 15 residues. Trimming cost V 0 bases and J 5 bases, with 13 bases left between them. Germline V gene lookup returns CDR1 ENHRY and CDR2 SYGVKD. CDR3: CAISESRLVGTEAFF. CDR3 sequence (DNA): TGTGCCATCAGTGAGTCGCGGCTCGTAGGGACTGAAGCTTTCTTT.

The table lists this clonotype with a few counts. This rearrangement joins TRBV7-2 to TRBJ2-1, with a tentative D call TRBD1 (6 bases). Between the trimmed V and J ends, which lost 0 bases and 2 bases, there was a span of 14 bases. Germline V gives CDR1 SGHTA, CDR2 FQGNSA. The CDR3 covers 17 residues. The CDR3 bases are TGTGCCAGCAGCTTAGCGGACAGTGTGGACCCCTACAATGAGCAGTTCTTC. Translating it yields CASSLADSVDPYNEQFF. Full variable domain (rest looked up from reference TRBV7-2 and TRBJ2-1): GAGVSQSPSNKVTEKGKDVELRCDPISGHTALYWYRQSLGQGLEFLIYFQGNSAPDKSGLPSDRFSAERTGGSVSTLTIQRTQQEDSAVYLCASSLADSVDPYNEQFFGPGTRLTVL.

The chain uses TRBV7-8 and TRBJ2-7, with 10 bases that match TRBD2. V was clipped by 4 bases and J by 4 bases; unmatched bases: 10. The germline V gene has CDR1 SGHVS and CDR2 FQNEAQ. The CDR3 sequence is 16 residues long. CDR3 residues: CASSSAGLAGVYEQYF. The CDR3 DNA reads as TGTGCCAGCAGCTCCGCCGGGCTAGCGGGAGTTTACGAGCAGTACTTC.

V and J are TRBV7-2 and TRBJ1-2; D not certain. The CDR3 runs to 12 residues. Trimming pared 4 bases from V and 8 bases from J, leaving 11 bases between. Germline lookup yields CDR1 SGHTA and CDR2 FQGNSA. The CDR3 DNA follows: TGTGCCAGCAGCTCCGTCATGTCGGGCTACACCTTC. It specifies CASSSVMSGYTF.

V is TRBV10-2 and J is TRBJ2-7, with a weak D call TRBD1 (6 bases). CDR3 size: 17 residues. Deletions cut 2 bases from V and 1 base from J, with 18 bases between. From germline, CDR1 is WSHSY and CDR2 SAAADI. In DNA, the CDR3 is TGCGCCAGCAGTGAGGGGGGCCGGAGATTAAAATCCTACGAGCAGTACTTC. Translating it yields CASSEGGRRLKSYEQYF.

The gene calls are TRBV11-2 and TRBJ1-4, with D tentatively TRBD1 (6 bases). The CDR3 loop spans 15 amino acids. The germline gives CDR1 SGHAT, CDR2 FQNNGV. Trimming shortened V by 9 bases and J by 7 bases, and 21 bases separated the two germline ends. The CDR3 reads CASSQSQGFGEKLFF. In DNA form, the CDR3 reads TGTGCCAGTAGCCAATCACAGGGTTTTGGTGAAAAACTGTTTTTT. Drawing the rest from reference TRBV11-2 and TRBJ1-4, the complete variable domain is EAGVAQSPRYKIIEKRQSVAFWCNPISGHATLYWYQQILGQGPKLLIQFQNNGVVDDSQLPKDRFSAERLKGVDSTLKIQPAKLEDSAVYLCASSQSQGFGEKLFFGSGTQLSVL.

A few counts support this clonotype. The J gene is TRBJ2-1, the V gene TRBV7-2; 12 nucleotides match TRBD2. The CDR3 covers 16 residues. Germline trimming cut 5 bases from V and 8 bases from J; bases unmatched to any gene: 10. Germline loops: CDR1 SGHTA, CDR2 FQGNSA. The CDR3 DNA sequence: TGTGCCAGCAGCGCCCCTAGCGGGAGGGGGTTGTATGAGCAGTTCTTC. The encoded protein is CASSAPSGRGLYEQFF.

This clonotype showed up just a few times. Just one base apart from a much larger clone, this may be a read error. The V call is TRBV29-1, the J call TRBJ2-7; 7 bases line up with TRBD2. In germline, CDR1 is SQVTM, CDR2 ANQGSEA. V shed 3 bases and J 7 bases; nucleotides not matched to a gene: 15. This CDR3 is 15 amino acids long. CDR3 in DNA: TGCAGCGTTGATAGCCCTGTCGGGGGGAACAATGAGCAGTACTTC. This encodes CSVDSPVGGNNEQYF.

This clonotype was found a few times. The V call is TRBV5-1, the J call TRBJ2-7; 11 bases line up with TRBD1. This CDR3 has 16 residues. The trim removed 4 bases at V and 3 bases at J, leaving 9 bases unmatched. Per germline, CDR1 SGHRS and CDR2 YFSETQ. The CDR3 reads CASSQPGQGGIYEQYF. Here the CDR3 DNA reads TGCGCCAGCAGCCAACCGGGACAGGGGGGAATCTACGAGCAGTACTTC.

The chain employs TRBV7-8 and TRBJ2-3; TRBD2 agrees at 7 bases. The germline V gene encodes CDR1 SGHVS and CDR2 FQNEAQ. CDR3 length: 14 residues. The J segment lost 7 bases and the V segment lost 0 bases, leaving 4 bases of the junction unmatched. The CDR3 sequence: CASSLASSGYTQYF. The CDR3 DNA follows: TGTGCCAGCAGCTTAGCGTCTAGCGGATATACGCAGTATTTT.

Concerning this clonotype itself: A junction end diverges from the germline sequence, so it may reflect a read error. V gene TRBV7-2 combines with J gene TRBJ1-1; D is unresolved. The CDR3 extends over 15 amino acids. Germline lookup yields CDR1 SGHTA and CDR2 FQGNSA. CDR3 loop: CASSLRGSGNTEAFF. The CDR3 nucleotides are TGCGCCAGCAGCTTACGCGGCTCCGGGAACACTGAAGCTTTCTTT.

The chain is built from TRBV20-1 and TRBJ2-1; 8 positions agree with TRBD2. The CDR3 has 13 amino acids. J lost 9 bases, V lost 5 bases, and 9 bases had no gene match. Germline V gene data show CDR1 as DFQATT and CDR2 as SNEGSKA (reference sequence). The CDR3 nucleotides are TGCAGTGCTCGTCCCGGGACTAGTTTTGAGCAGTTCTTC. Amino acid sequence: CSARPGTSFEQFF.

This clonotype was detected a few times. The chain links TRBV12-3 or TRBV12-4 to TRBJ1-4; the D gene is possibly TRBD1 (5 bases). The CDR3 length is 16 residues. The ends were cut back, 5 bases at V and 0 bases at J, with 13 bases in the middle. CDR3 DNA sequence: TGTGCCAGCAGTGACAGTTTTTTTGCAACTAATGAAAAACTGTTTTTT. Its protein is CASSDSFFATNEKLFF.